This T cell receptor beta chain was retrieved from a study of shared clonotypes between healthy human individuals. At the level of the study: A donor's plate count was three for CD4 naive and three for CD4 memory; CD8 naive had two and CD8 memory one.

Data came from immunoSEQ multiplex PCR; TCRdb stores just in-frame clones and leaves some out. The sample has roughly 1,000,000 clones; about 84% are singletons. Those who donated were healthy HIV-negative adults, with no recent acute infections or vaccinations reported. V dropped 6 bases and J dropped 2; count of bases not matched to a gene: 7. Germline CDR1 reads MNHEY; CDR2 reads SMNVEV (reference sequence). This CDR3 is built from 16 residues. Sequencing was carried out using memory CD4+ T cells from PBMCs. Subset: CD45RA-negative fraction. The chain recombines TRBV27 with TRBJ2-7; 13 positions match TRBD2. The source of this sequence is a man aged 18 to 30 in good health. Some clones in this sample may be carry-over from other donors' samples. The CDR3 loop is CASRRIGTSGAYEQYF. CDR3 bases: TGTGCCAGCAGAAGAATAGGGACTAGCGGGGCCTACGAGCAGTACTTC.